The source of this T cell receptor (beta chain) is a study of shared clonotypes between healthy human individuals. At the level of the study: CD4 naive and memory got three plates each, CD8 naive two, CD8 memory one.

Whole-study results and caveats: Inspection by rarefaction showed sorted-subset sequencing to be incomplete despite large depth.

Regarding this clone: The antigen remains unidentified.

Assay runs were performed at deep level. Data came from immunoSEQ multiplex PCR; TCRdb stores just in-frame clones and leaves some out. This repertoire shows millions of clones, just over 90% found once; its top ten account for 1.5% to 2%. CDR3 length: 14 residues. CDR1 is MDHEN, CDR2 SYDVKM, per germline. Trimming removed 2 bases from V and 6 bases from J, with 10 bases in between. CD45RO negativity and positive selection for CCR7 defined naive CD8 cells, a population that excluded terminally differentiated effector memory CD45RA+ cells. Sequencing was performed on naive CD8+ T cells from PBMCs. The chain uses TRBV28 and TRBJ2-2, with no clear D. The clonotype was recovered from a man aged 18 to 29 in good health. Some clones in this sample may be carry-over from other donors' samples. The CDR3 DNA reads TGTGCCAGCAGTTTACGAGGATTGGCCGGGGAGCTGTTTTTT. Residues: CASSLRGLAGELFF.